The present entry profiles one TCR beta chain with its context. The V end lost 2 bases, the J end lost 8 bases, and 12 bases lay between the germline ends. Germline V CDR1 and CDR2: GTSNPN, SVGIG (reference sequence). This CDR3 has 13 residues. This record belongs to a study of blood T cell repertoires in COVID-19. On the study more broadly: Collection of acute and convalescent COVID-19 samples took place in the United States, Italy and Spain. PBMCs, B-cell-depleted T cells, or T cells provided the cDNA or gDNA that made up the material.

As handled by the study authors: Reference gene primer amplification in the assay estimated nucleated cell counts. The data were produced by immunoSEQ multiplex PCR, yet TCRdb's version contains in-frame clones alone and is incomplete. The V and J calls and clone size come from that table; D and trimming were worked out from the DNA. Of around 36,000 clones listed, roughly four fifths are singletons. The chain links TRBV30 to TRBJ2-2; no definite D call. This TCR derives from a man aged 50 or older with acute or convalescent COVID-19. The sequenced sample consisted of peripheral blood. In DNA, the CDR3 is TGTGCCTGGAGTCGTAGCCGGCCTGGGGAGCTGTTTTTT. It encodes CAWSRSRPGELFF.